These 15 T cell receptor beta chains came from one sample sequenced in a study of T cells in Graves' hyperthyroidism and ophthalmopathy. RNA transcripts served as the template for amplifying TCR beta CDR3 regions. The study used the HTBI primer set for a first-round RT-PCR of the TCR CDR3. One entry per CDR3 protein, called by TCRdb with MiXCR from the multiplex PCR reads. Here the sample spans about 600,000 distinct CDR3 sequences, roughly a sixth being singletons. Sequencing used blood. Receptors were obtained from a woman aged 40 to 50 with Graves' ophthalmopathy.

This clonotype was found many times. The chain has TRBV11-2 and TRBJ2-5; TRBD2 matches at 11 bases. CDR3 size: 19 residues. Germline CDR1 reads SGHAT; CDR2 reads FQNNGV. J gave up 2 bases and V 2 bases, and 13 bases lay outside the gene matches. This chain's CDR3 is CASSLSKLAGGSDQETQYF. The CDR3 nucleotides are TGTGCCAGCAGCTTATCTAAGCTAGCGGGGGGAAGTGATCAAGAGACCCAGTACTTC.

This clonotype was seen ten or more times. The rearrangement joins TRBV7-8 to TRBJ2-7; D gene uncertain. There are 15 residues in the CDR3. Germline CDR1 is SGHVS and CDR2 is FQNEAQ. V was shortened by 1 base and J by 8 bases, with 18 bases between the two germline ends. As DNA, the CDR3 is TGTGCCAGCAGCTTAGAGGATTACACCCCAACAAAGCAGTACTTC. Its translation: CASSLEDYTPTKQYF. The full variable domain, completed using reference TRBV7-8 and TRBJ2-7, is GAGVSQSPRYKVAKRGQDVALRCDPISGHVSLFWYQQALGQGPEFLTYFQNEAQLDKSGLPSDRFFAERPEGSVSTLKIQRTQQEDSAVYLCASSLEDYTPTKQYFGPGTRLTVT.

This clonotype was observed at least ten times. This chain joins TRBV30 and TRBJ1-1; 7 bases align to TRBD1. This CDR3 spans 16 amino acids. Per the germline V gene, CDR1 is GTSNPN and CDR2 is SVGIG (reference sequence). V lost 3 bases to trimming and J lost 0 bases; unmatched junction nucleotides: 10. In DNA, the CDR3 is TGTGCCTGGAGAAGGGGGCACGGGACTGTGAACACTGAAGCTTTCTTT. It translates to CAWRRGHGTVNTEAFF.

There are a few counts of this clonotype. The chain carries TRBV5-1 and TRBJ2-1; tentatively, D is TRBD2 (6 bases). Germline V gene sequence: CDR1 SGHRS, CDR2 YFSETQ. The CDR3 is 15 residues long. The V end was cut by 6 bases, the J end by 1 base, with 14 bases between. The DNA for the CDR3 is TGCGCCAGCACCCGTCTGGGGGGTTCCTACAATGAGCAGTTCTTC. It codes for CASTRLGGSYNEQFF.

V gene TRBV9 combines with J gene TRBJ1-6, with 11 bases matching TRBD1. V was pared by 3 bases and J by 9 bases, with 5 bases of the junction left unmatched. Germline loops: CDR1 SGDLS, CDR2 YYNGEE. CDR3 size: 15 residues. The CDR3 sequence is CASSDGTGGGSPLHF. In nucleotides, the CDR3 is TGTGCCAGCAGCGACGGGACAGGGGGTGGTTCACCCCTCCACTTT.

This clonotype was seen repeatedly, ten times or more. The rearrangement joins TRBV2 to TRBJ2-5, with D perhaps matching TRBD1 (6 bases). Looked up from germline, CDR1 is SNHLY and CDR2 is FYNNEI. Trimming took 8 bases from V and 4 from J, leaving 17 bases between them. The CDR3 sequence is 14 residues long. This chain's CDR3 is CASARQAYLETQYF. As DNA, the CDR3 is TGTGCCAGCGCTAGACAGGCCTATTTAGAGACCCAGTACTTC.

This sequence joins TRBV5-1 and TRBJ1-6; D remains ambiguous. Germline CDR1 reads SGHRS; CDR2 reads YFSETQ. The CDR3 spans 17 residues. V lost 0 bases, J lost 0 bases, and 10 bases lay in between. The CDR3 nucleotides read TGCGCCAGCAGCTTGGTTAGCTTGAGCTCCTATAATTCACCCCTCCACTTT. Translating it yields CASSLVSLSSYNSPLHF.

This rearrangement joins TRBV18 to TRBJ1-1; D gene uncertain. CDR3 size: 14 residues. The V gene's germline CDR1 is KGHSH and CDR2 LQKENI. Trimming stripped 9 bases from V and 0 bases from J, with 14 bases between. The CDR3 sequence: CASKTATLNTEAFF. CDR3 sequence (DNA): TGTGCCAGTAAAACAGCCACCCTGAACACTGAAGCTTTCTTT.

The genes are TRBV5-8 and TRBJ1-6, with D possibly matching TRBD1 (5 bases). V lost 0 bases and J 7 bases, leaving 17 bases between the germline ends. The length of the CDR3 is 17 residues. In germline, CDR1 is SGHTS, CDR2 YDEGEE. CDR3 in amino acids: CASSLDRPPFRNSPLHF. CDR3 DNA sequence: TGTGCCAGCAGCTTGGACAGGCCTCCGTTTCGGAATTCACCCCTCCACTTT.

This clonotype was observed a few times. The chain employs TRBV7-3 and TRBJ2-1; the match to TRBD2 covers 9 bases. The J segment lost 6 bases and the V segment lost 2 bases, leaving 5 bases of the junction unmatched. This CDR3 comprises 15 residues. Germline V CDR1 and CDR2: SGHTA, FQGTGA. The CDR3 region has the DNA TGTGCCAGCAGCTTAGGCGGGGGGGCCCCCAATGAGCAGTTCTTC. It encodes CASSLGGGAPNEQFF.

The gene calls are TRBV6-8 and TRBJ2-1; TRBD2 matches 9 bases. Germline CDR1 MNHGY, CDR2 SAAAGT. V shed 0 bases and J 6 bases; nucleotides not matched to a gene: 3. The CDR3 is made up of 15 amino acids. The CDR3 DNA sequence: TGTGCCAGCAGTTACTCCGGCGGGAGGGCCAATGAGCAGTTCTTC. This gives the protein CASSYSGGRANEQFF.

Only a few counts were recorded for this clonotype. The J gene is TRBJ2-7, the V gene TRBV12-3 or TRBV12-4, with D perhaps matching TRBD1 or TRBD2 (5 bases each). CDR3 length: 14 amino acids. Deletions cut 6 bases from V and 3 bases from J, with 15 bases between. CDR3 in DNA: TGTGCCAGCAGGAGGGACGGGGCTCTCTACGAGCAGTACTTC. This sequence encodes CASRRDGALYEQYF.

The genes are TRBV29-1 and TRBJ2-5; perhaps TRBD1 as D (6 bases). V was pared by 5 bases and J by 2 bases, with 18 bases between. The CDR3 extends over 15 amino acids. Germline V lookup: CDR1 SQVTM, CDR2 ANQGSEA. In DNA form, the CDR3 reads TGCAGCGTTCACGGTCCCGGGACACCTCAAGAGACCCAGTACTTC. Translating gives CSVHGPGTPQETQYF. Full variable domain (rest looked up from reference TRBV29-1 and TRBJ2-5): SAVISQKPSRDICQRGTSLTIQCQVDSQVTMMFWYRQQPGQSLTLIATANQGSEATYESGFVIDKFPISRPNLTFSTLTVSNMSPEDSSIYLCSVHGPGTPQETQYFGPGTRLLVL.

The chain has TRBV20-1 and TRBJ1-3, with D maybe TRBD1 (6 bases). With 6 bases removed from V and 0 bases from J, the gap between germline ends came to 12 bases. The CDR3 has 14 amino acids. CDR1 is DFQATT and CDR2 is SNEGSKA in the germline V gene (reference sequence). As DNA, the CDR3 is TGCAGTGCCAAAGGGGGGAACTCTGGAAACACCATATATTTT. Its protein is CSAKGGNSGNTIYF.

This clonotype has just one count. The chain has TRBV11-2 and TRBJ1-3; D not resolved. Trimming stripped 5 bases from V and 3 bases from J, with 26 bases between. Looked up from germline, CDR1 is SGHAT and CDR2 is FQNNGV. The CDR3 is made up of 19 amino acids. The CDR3 here is CASSQVGLTFSGGGNTIYF. Written as DNA, the CDR3 is TGTGCCAGCAGCCAAGTCGGTTTGACCTTTTCGGGAGGTGGAAACACCATATATTTT.